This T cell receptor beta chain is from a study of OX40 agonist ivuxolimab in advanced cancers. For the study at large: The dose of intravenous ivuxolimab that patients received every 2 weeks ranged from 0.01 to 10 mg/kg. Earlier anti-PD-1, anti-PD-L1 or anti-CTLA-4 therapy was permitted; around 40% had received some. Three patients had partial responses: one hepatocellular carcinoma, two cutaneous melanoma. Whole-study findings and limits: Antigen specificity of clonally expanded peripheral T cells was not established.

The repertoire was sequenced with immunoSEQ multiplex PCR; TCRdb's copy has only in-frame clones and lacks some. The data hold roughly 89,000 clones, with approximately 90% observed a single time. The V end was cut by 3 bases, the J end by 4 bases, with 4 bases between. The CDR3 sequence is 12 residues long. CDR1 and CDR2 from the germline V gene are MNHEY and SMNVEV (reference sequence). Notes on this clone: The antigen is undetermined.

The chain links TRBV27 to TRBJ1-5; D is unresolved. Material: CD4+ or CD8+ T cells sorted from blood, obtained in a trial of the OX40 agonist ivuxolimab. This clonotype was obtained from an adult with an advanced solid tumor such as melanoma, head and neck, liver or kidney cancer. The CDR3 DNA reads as TGTGCCAGCAGTTTGCGAAATCAGCCCCAGCATTTT. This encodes CASSLRNQPQHF.